These 9 T cell receptor beta chains share one sample of origin, sequenced in a study of T-cell reconstitution after alpha-beta-depleted transplantation in children. Preparing the TCRbeta library involved the use of unique molecular identifiers. TCRdb re-called the PCR reads with MiXCR, one entry per CDR3 protein. The sample lists some 500,000 distinct CDR3 sequences; around 19% were seen once. The specimen comprised PBMCs from the stem cell graft donor, sampled from the stem cell graft. Every receptor here comes from a human donor who donated a stem cell graft to a child with acute lymphoblastic leukemia.

This clonotype has a handful of counts. The CDR3 DNA is TGCAGTGCTAGAGCTTCCAACAAACTAGCACGGGAAGAGACCCAGTACTTC. Translation gives CSARASNKLAREETQYF. J is TRBJ2-5 and V is TRBV20-1, with D maybe TRBD2 (6 bases). Germline lookup yields CDR1 DFQATT and CDR2 SNEGSKA (reference sequence). The CDR3 spans 17 residues. Trimming cost V 1 base and J 3 bases, with 21 bases left between them.

The genes are TRBV15 and TRBJ2-7; D gene ambiguous. Trimming cost V 5 bases and J 0 bases, with 5 bases left between them. Germline-derived CDR1 and CDR2 are LNHNV and YYDKDF (reference sequence). The CDR3 is 12 amino acids. In DNA, the CDR3 is TGTGCCACCAGCGAAGGCTCCTACGAGCAGTACTTC. Protein product: CATSEGSYEQYF. Combining the CDR3 with reference TRBV15 and TRBJ2-7 gives the whole variable domain DAMVIQNPRYQVTQFGKPVTLSCSQTLNHNVMYWYQQKSSQAPKLLFHYYDKDFNNEADTPDNFQSRRPNTSFCFLDIRSPGLGDTAMYLCATSEGSYEQYFGPGTRLTVT.

The chain has TRBV7-9 and TRBJ2-1; 16 bases are a match to TRBD2. V trimming: 8 bases; J trimming: 6 bases; junction bases outside the gene matches: 4. CDR3 length: 15 residues. Germline CDR1 SEHNR, CDR2 FQNEAQ (reference sequence). The CDR3 spells CASSGLAGGGNEQFF. The CDR3, as DNA: TGTGCCAGCTCGGGACTAGCGGGAGGGGGCAATGAGCAGTTCTTC.

The sample holds many counts of this clonotype. This chain connects TRBV7-8 to TRBJ1-2; possibly TRBD1 for D (6 bases). CDR3 length: 17 residues. V was cut by 4 bases and J by 1 base, with 19 bases left in between. Germline V gives CDR1 SGHVS, CDR2 FQNEAQ. Here the CDR3 reads CASSSTIRQDYNYGYTF. The CDR3 DNA reads as TGTGCCAGCAGCTCAACGATTAGACAGGATTATAACTATGGCTACACCTTC.

This chain uses TRBV7-2 with TRBJ2-2; no definite D call. The V and J ends lost 5 bases and 0 bases respectively, with 13 bases between them. CDR3 length equals 16 residues. Germline V CDR1 and CDR2: SGHTA, FQGNSA. CDR3 nucleotides: TGTGCCAGCAGCCACCCGGTTACAGCGAACACCGGGGAGCTGTTTTTT. Its translation is CASSHPVTANTGELFF.

This clonotype came up a few times. The chain joins TRBV6-1 to TRBJ2-7, with D hard to call. Germline assignment: CDR1 MNHNS and CDR2 SASEGT. The CDR3 sequence is 12 residues long. The V gene lost 9 bases and the J gene lost 3 bases, with 12 bases spanning the gap. CDR3 DNA: TGTGCCAGTAAGACATTAAACTACGAGCAGTACTTC. Translation: CASKTLNYEQYF.

This chain uses TRBV3-1 with TRBJ2-1; no clear D. The CDR3 length is 13 residues. Trimming cost V 2 bases and J 9 bases, with 11 bases left between them. The V gene's germline CDR1 is LGHDT and CDR2 YNNKEL (reference sequence). CDR3 protein: CASSQSHLGEQFF. CDR3 in DNA: TGTGCCAGCAGCCAATCCCATTTAGGTGAGCAGTTCTTC.

This clonotype was seen a few times. The chain uses TRBV29-1 and TRBJ2-1; TRBD2 matches at 9 bases. Per the germline V gene, CDR1 is SQVTM and CDR2 is ANQGSEA. This CDR3 contains 13 residues. V lost 5 bases, J lost 6 bases, and 5 bases stayed unmatched. CDR3: CSVLAGGSNEQFF. The CDR3 DNA sequence: TGCAGCGTTTTGGCGGGAGGGAGCAATGAGCAGTTCTTC.

V and J are TRBV5-1 and TRBJ1-3; D uncertain. CDR1 and CDR2 from the germline V gene are SGHRS and YFSETQ. The CDR3 runs 14 residues. V lost 2 bases, J lost 1 base, and 7 bases lay in between. The CDR3 is CASSFEGSGNTIYF. CDR3 sequence (DNA): TGCGCCAGCAGCTTCGAGGGATCTGGAAACACCATATATTTT.